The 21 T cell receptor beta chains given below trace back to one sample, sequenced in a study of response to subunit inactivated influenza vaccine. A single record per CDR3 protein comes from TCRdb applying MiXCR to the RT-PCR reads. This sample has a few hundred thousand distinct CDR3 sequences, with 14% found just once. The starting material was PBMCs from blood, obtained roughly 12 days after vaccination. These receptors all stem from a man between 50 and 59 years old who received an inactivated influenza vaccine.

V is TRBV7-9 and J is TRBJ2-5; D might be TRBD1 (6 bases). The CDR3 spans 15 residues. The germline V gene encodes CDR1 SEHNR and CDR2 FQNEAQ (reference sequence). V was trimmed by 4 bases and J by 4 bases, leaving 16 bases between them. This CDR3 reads CASSSDLRGTETQYF. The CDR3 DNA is TGTGCCAGCAGCTCAGATCTCAGGGGCACAGAGACCCAGTACTTC.

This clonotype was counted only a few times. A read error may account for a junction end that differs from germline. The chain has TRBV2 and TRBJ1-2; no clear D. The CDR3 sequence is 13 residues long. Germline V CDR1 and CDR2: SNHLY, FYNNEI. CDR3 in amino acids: CASREGLMPGYTF. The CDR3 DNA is TGTGCCAGCAGGGAAGGACTGATGCCTGGCTACACCTTC. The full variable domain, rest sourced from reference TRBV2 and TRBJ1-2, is EPEVTQTPSHQVTQMGQEVILRCVPISNHLYFYWYRQILGQKVEFLVSFYNNEISEKSEIFDDQFSVERPDGSNFTLKIRSTKLEDSAMYFCASREGLMPGYTFGSGTRLTVV.

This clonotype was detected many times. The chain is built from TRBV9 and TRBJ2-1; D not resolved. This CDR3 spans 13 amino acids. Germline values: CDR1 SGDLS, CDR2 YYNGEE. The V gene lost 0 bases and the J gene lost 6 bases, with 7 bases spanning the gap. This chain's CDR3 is CASSVGQSNEQFF. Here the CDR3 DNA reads TGTGCCAGCAGCGTAGGGCAGAGCAATGAGCAGTTCTTC.

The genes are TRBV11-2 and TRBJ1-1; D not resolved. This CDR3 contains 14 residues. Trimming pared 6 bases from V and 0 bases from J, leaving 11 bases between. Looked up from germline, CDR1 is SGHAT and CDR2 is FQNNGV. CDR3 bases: TGTGCCAGCAGAATACCGGGCATGAACACTGAAGCTTTCTTT. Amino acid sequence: CASRIPGMNTEAFF.

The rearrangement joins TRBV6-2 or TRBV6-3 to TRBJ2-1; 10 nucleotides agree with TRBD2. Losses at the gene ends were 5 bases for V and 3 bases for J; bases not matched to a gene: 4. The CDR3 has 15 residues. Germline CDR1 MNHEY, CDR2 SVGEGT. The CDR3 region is CASSHSGGYYNEQFF. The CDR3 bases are TGTGCCAGCAGTCATAGCGGGGGGTACTACAATGAGCAGTTCTTC.

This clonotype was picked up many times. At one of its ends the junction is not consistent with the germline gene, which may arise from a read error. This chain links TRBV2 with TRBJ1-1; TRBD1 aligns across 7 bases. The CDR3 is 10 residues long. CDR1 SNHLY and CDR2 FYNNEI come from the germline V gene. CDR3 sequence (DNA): TGTGCCAGCAGCGGGACAGCCGAGAATTTT. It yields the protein CASSGTAENF.

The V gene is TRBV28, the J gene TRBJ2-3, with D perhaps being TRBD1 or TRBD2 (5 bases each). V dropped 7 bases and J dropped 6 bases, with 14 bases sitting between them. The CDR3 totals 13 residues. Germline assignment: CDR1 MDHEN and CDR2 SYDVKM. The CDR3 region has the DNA TGTGCCAGCACTCGTCCCGGGGCCGATACGCAGTATTTT. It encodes CASTRPGADTQYF.

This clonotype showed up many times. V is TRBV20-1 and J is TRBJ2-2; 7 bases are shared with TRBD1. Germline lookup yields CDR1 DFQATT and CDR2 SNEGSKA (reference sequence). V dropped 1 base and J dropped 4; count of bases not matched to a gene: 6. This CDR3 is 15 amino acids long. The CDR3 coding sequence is TGCAGTGCTAGAGGAAGACAGGGCCGCACCGGGGAGCTGTTTTTT. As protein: CSARGRQGRTGELFF.

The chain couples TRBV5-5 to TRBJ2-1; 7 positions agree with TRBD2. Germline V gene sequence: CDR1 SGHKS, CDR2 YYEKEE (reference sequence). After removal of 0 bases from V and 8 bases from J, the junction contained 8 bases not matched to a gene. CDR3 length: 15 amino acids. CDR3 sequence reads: CASSLEGLQLDEQFF. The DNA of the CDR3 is TGTGCCAGCAGCTTGGAGGGACTACAACTCGATGAGCAGTTCTTC.

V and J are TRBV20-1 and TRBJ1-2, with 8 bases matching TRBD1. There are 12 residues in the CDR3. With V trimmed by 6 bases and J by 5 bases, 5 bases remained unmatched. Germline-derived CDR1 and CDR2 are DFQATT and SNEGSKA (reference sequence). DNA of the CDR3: TGCAGTGCCAGCGGGACAGGTTATGGCTACACCTTC. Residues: CSASGTGYGYTF.

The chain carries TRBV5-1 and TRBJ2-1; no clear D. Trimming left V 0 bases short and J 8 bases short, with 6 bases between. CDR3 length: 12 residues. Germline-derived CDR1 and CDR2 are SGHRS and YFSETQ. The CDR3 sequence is CASSLDGDEQFF. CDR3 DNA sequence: TGCGCCAGCAGCTTGGATGGCGATGAGCAGTTCTTC.

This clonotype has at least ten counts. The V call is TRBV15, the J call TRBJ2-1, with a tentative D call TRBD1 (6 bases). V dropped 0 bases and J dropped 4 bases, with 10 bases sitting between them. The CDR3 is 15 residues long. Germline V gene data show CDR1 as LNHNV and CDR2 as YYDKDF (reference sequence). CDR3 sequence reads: CATSRDNGQYNEQFF. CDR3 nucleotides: TGTGCCACCAGCAGAGATAATGGACAGTACAATGAGCAGTTCTTC. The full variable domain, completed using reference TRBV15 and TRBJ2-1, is DAMVIQNPRYQVTQFGKPVTLSCSQTLNHNVMYWYQQKSSQAPKLLFHYYDKDFNNEADTPDNFQSRRPNTSFCFLDIRSPGLGDTAMYLCATSRDNGQYNEQFFGPGTRLTVL.

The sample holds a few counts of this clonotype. DNA of the CDR3: TGTGCCAGCAGCTTCGGTCCGTCTAATGAAAAACTGTTTTTT. Amino acid sequence: CASSFGPSNEKLFF. The V call is TRBV7-9, the J call TRBJ1-4; D is unclear. The CDR3 contains 14 residues. Germline assignment: CDR1 SEHNR and CDR2 FQNEAQ (reference sequence). V shed 3 bases and J shed 3 bases, with 8 bases lying between them.

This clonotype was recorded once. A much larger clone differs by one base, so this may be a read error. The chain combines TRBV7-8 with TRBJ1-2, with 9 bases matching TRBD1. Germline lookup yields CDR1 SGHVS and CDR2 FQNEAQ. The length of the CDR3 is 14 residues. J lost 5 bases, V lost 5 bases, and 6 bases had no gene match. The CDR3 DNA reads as TGTGCCAGCAGCCAAACCGGGACAGGGTATGGCTACACCTTC. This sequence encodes CASSQTGTGYGYTF.

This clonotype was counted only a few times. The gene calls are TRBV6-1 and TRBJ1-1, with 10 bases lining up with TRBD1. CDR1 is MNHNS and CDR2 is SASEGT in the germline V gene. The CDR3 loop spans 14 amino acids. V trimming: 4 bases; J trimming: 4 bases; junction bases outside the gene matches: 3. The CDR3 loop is CASSGTGGSTEAFF. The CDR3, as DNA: TGTGCCAGCAGTGGGACAGGGGGGAGCACTGAAGCTTTCTTT.

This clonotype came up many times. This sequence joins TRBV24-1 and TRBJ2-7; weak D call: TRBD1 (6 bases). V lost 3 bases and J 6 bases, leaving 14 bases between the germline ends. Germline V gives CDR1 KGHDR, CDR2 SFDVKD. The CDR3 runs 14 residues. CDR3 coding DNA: TGTGCCACCAGTGATGCCGGGACACCTAGCGAGCAGTACTTC. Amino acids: CATSDAGTPSEQYF.

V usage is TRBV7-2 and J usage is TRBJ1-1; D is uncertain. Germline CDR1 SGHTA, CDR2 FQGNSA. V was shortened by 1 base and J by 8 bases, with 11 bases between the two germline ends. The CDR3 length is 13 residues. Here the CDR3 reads CASSLDGLGEAFF. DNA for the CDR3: TGTGCCAGCAGCTTAGACGGACTCGGCGAAGCTTTCTTT. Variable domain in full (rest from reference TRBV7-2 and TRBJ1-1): GAGVSQSPSNKVTEKGKDVELRCDPISGHTALYWYRQSLGQGLEFLIYFQGNSAPDKSGLPSDRFSAERTGGSVSTLTIQRTQQEDSAVYLCASSLDGLGEAFFGQGTRLTVV.

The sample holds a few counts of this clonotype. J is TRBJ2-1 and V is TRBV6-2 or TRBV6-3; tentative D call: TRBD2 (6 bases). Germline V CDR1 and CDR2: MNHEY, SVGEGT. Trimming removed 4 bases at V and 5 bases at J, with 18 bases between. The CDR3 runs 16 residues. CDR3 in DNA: TGTGCCAGCAGTTCCTCGTGGAGGGGTTATGACAATGAGCAGTTCTTC. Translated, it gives CASSSSWRGYDNEQFF.

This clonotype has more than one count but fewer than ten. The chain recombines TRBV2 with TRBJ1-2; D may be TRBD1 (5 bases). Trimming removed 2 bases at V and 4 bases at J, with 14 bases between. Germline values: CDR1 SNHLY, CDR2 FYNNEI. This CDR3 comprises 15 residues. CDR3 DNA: TGTGCCAGCAGTGAAACCCGACTCGGGGGCTATGGCTACACCTTC. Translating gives CASSETRLGGYGYTF.

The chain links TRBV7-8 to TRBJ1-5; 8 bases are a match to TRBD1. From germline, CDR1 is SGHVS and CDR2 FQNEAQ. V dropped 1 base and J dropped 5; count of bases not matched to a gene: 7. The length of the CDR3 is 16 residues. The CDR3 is CASSLGADRADQPQHF. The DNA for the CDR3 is TGTGCCAGCAGCTTAGGAGCGGACAGGGCCGATCAGCCCCAGCATTTT.

CDR3 coding DNA: TGCAGCGTTTGGCTAGCGGGTGTGCAGACCCAGTACTTC. It is translated as CSVWLAGVQTQYF. The chain joins TRBV29-1 to TRBJ2-5; 8 bases are a match to TRBD2. Germline CDR1 SQVTM, CDR2 ANQGSEA. This CDR3 has 13 residues. The J segment lost 6 bases and the V segment lost 5 bases, leaving 8 bases of the junction unmatched.